This T cell receptor beta chain was profiled in a study of shared clonotypes between healthy human individuals. Germline assignment: CDR1 SNHLY and CDR2 FYNNEI. This CDR3 is 14 amino acids long. Deletions cut 4 bases from V and 2 bases from J, with 9 bases between. TCRdb's table, derived via immunoSEQ multiplex PCR, lists solely in-frame clones and lacks some. The table shows 2 million to 2.5 million clones, with less than 95% occurring only once. The V and J genes are TRBV2 and TRBJ1-3, with D possibly being TRBD1 (6 bases). The clonotype comes from a man aged 18 to 35 in good health. Some clones in this sample may be carry-over from other donors' samples. Sequencing was done on a sample of naive CD4+ T cells from PBMCs. Subset reported: CD45RA+ positively selected. CDR3 in DNA: TGTGCCAGCAGTGGATGGGGGCCTGGAAACACCATATATTTT. Protein product: CASSGWGPGNTIYF.